Each of the 10 T cell receptor beta chains below was sequenced from the same sample in a study of cytomegalovirus exposure and HLA in healthy donors. Researchers ran the PCR with 60 Vbeta and 13 Jbeta primers. Here immunoSEQ multiplex PCR was the method, and the copy in TCRdb shows in-frame clones only, minus some. This table has around 120,000 clones, roughly 88% appearing once. The sequenced material came from PBMCs. The receptors originated from a man aged 45-60 years in good health and CMV-seronegative.

The J gene is TRBJ1-2, the V gene TRBV5-8; the D gene is possibly TRBD1 (5 bases). CDR1 is SGHTS and CDR2 is YDEGEE in the germline V gene. There are 14 residues in the CDR3. The V end was cut by 4 bases, the J end by 3 bases, with 13 bases between. The CDR3 reads CASSRRGADYGYTF. CDR3 bases: TGTGCCAGCAGCCGGCGGGGCGCAGACTATGGCTACACCTTC.

The chain carries TRBV5-6 and TRBJ1-2, with a tentative D call TRBD1 (6 bases). Germline loops: CDR1 SGHDT, CDR2 YYEEEE. The CDR3 covers 15 residues. V lost 3 bases to trimming and J lost 2 bases, with 14 bases between them. The chain's CDR3 is CASSSGTGFNYGYTF. The CDR3 DNA is TGTGCCAGCAGCTCAGGCACAGGGTTCAACTATGGCTACACCTTC.

The chain uses TRBV6-5 and TRBJ1-2, with 7 bases matching TRBD1. This CDR3 region has 15 residues. V dropped 5 bases and J dropped 2; count of bases not matched to a gene: 8. Germline-derived CDR1 and CDR2 are MNHEY and SVGAGI. The CDR3 DNA is TGTGCCAGCAGTACTCGGGACAGACCAAACTATGGCTACACCTTC. It yields the protein CASSTRDRPNYGYTF.

The gene calls are TRBV6-6 and TRBJ1-2; TRBD1 matches at 7 bases. CDR1 and CDR2 from the germline V gene are MNHNY and SVGAGI (reference sequence). J was trimmed by 4 bases and V by 6 bases; bases with no gene match: 5. The CDR3 covers 13 residues. CDR3: CASRRDSGYGYTF. Here the CDR3 DNA reads TGTGCCAGCAGGAGGGACAGCGGCTATGGCTACACCTTC.

This sequence joins TRBV5-1 and TRBJ2-3; 7 bases match TRBD2. J gave up 0 bases and V 4 bases, and 2 bases lay outside the gene matches. The CDR3 totals 14 residues. Germline V CDR1 and CDR2: SGHRS, YFSETQ. The CDR3 DNA reads TGCGCCAGCAGCCCTAGCGGAAGCACAGATACGCAGTATTTT. Translation gives CASSPSGSTDTQYF.

The J gene is TRBJ2-1, the V gene TRBV5-6; 10 nucleotides line up with TRBD2. The CDR3 is made up of 18 amino acids. V lost 4 bases, J lost 7 bases, and 17 bases stayed unmatched. Germline CDR1 reads SGHDT; CDR2 reads YYEEEE. The DNA of the CDR3 is TGTGCCAGCAGCGCCCAAAAGCGGGGGGGCCTGTGGAGTAATGAGCAGTTCTTC. This codes for CASSAQKRGGLWSNEQFF.

V is TRBV7-9 and J is TRBJ1-1; 8 positions agree with TRBD1. The V gene end was trimmed by 3 bases and the J gene end by 2 bases; junction bases not matched to a gene: 11. Germline CDR1 reads SEHNR; CDR2 reads FQNEAQ (reference sequence). The CDR3 is 17 amino acids. In DNA, the CDR3 is TGTGCCAGCAGCTTTACGGCAGGGGGCTCTCCTAACACTGAAGCTTTCTTT. Amino acids: CASSFTAGGSPNTEAFF. Together with reference TRBV7-9 and TRBJ1-1, the CDR3 gives the full variable domain: DTGVSQNPRHKITKRGQNVTFRCDPISEHNRLYWYRQTLGQGPEFLTYFQNEAQLEKSRLLSDRFSAERPKGSFSTLEIQRTEQGDSAMYLCASSFTAGGSPNTEAFFGQGTRLTVV.

This chain uses TRBV5-1 with TRBJ2-2; possibly TRBD2 for D (7 bases). V was cut by 2 bases and J by 4 bases, with 18 bases left in between. The CDR3 is 17 residues long. CDR1 SGHRS and CDR2 YFSETQ come from the germline V gene. CDR3 coding DNA: TGCGCCAGCAGCTTTGACACAGGGAGGGGGAGCACCGGGGAGCTGTTTTTT. This encodes CASSFDTGRGSTGELFF.

The chain uses TRBV18 and TRBJ1-5, with D maybe TRBD1 (6 bases). V was shortened by 3 bases and J by 8 bases, with 14 bases between the two germline ends. The V gene's germline CDR1 is KGHSH and CDR2 LQKENI. The CDR3 loop spans 14 amino acids. The CDR3 DNA reads as TGTGCCAGCTCACCGACAGGCGGTCGCGAGCCCCAGCATTTT. It is translated as CASSPTGGREPQHF.

This chain joins TRBV6-1 and TRBJ2-3; TRBD1 agrees at 10 bases. J was trimmed by 3 bases and V by 10 bases; bases with no gene match: 7. The CDR3 has 14 amino acids. Per germline, CDR1 MNHNS and CDR2 SASEGT. CDR3 protein: CATSDRGHTDTQYF. Written as DNA, the CDR3 is TGTGCCACCTCTGACAGGGGGCATACAGATACGCAGTATTTT.